These T cell receptor beta chains were read from a single sample in a study of CD8+CD57+ T cells in acquired aplastic anemia. MiXCR, run by TCRdb on the reads, gives a single entry per CDR3 protein. Among around 200,000 distinct CDR3 sequences, 48% were seen once, and the ten largest hold about 1.7%. The sample consisted of sorted CD4+, CD8+, or CD8+CD57+ T cells (not recorded which) from PBMCs. These receptors were taken from a human donor with aplastic anemia. CDR3s leave out the opening cysteine and the closing phenylalanine or tryptophan. A D gene is named only where the DNA matches it firmly.

- | TRBJ2-1 | TRBV10-3 | ASGTNRGFYNEQF
- | TRBJ2-5 | TRBV29-1 | SVEAPRETQY
- | TRBJ1-3 | TRBV18 | ASSPAQADTIY
- | TRBJ1-5 | TRBV3-1 | ASSQDLGGGRTQH
TRBD2 | TRBJ2-3 | TRBV20-1 | SASGLAGVPTTDTQY
- | TRBJ1-1 | TRBV20-1 | SALVLSEAF
TRBD2 | TRBJ2-7 | TRBV7-6 | ASRSGRTYEQY
- | TRBJ1-2 | TRBV2 | ASSEWRSFYGYT
- | TRBJ2-5 | TRBV7-6 | ASSGGGAGSSQY
- | TRBJ1-6 | TRBV7-3 | ASSYNDSPLH
- | TRBJ2-5 | TRBV18 | ASSPTTQETQY
- | TRBJ1-3 | TRBV4-1 | ASSLIADSPSGNTIY
- | TRBJ1-1 | TRBV10-3 | AISERLEAF
TRBD2 | TRBJ2-7 | TRBV10-3 | ASTSGSSYEQY
- | TRBJ2-1 | TRBV11-1 | ASSRTQKGNEQF
TRBD1 | TRBJ1-5 | TRBV2 | ASSDRGQGLSNQPQH
- | TRBJ1-6 | TRBV9 | ASSVGPGVNSPLH
TRBD2 | TRBJ2-2 | TRBV7-2 | ASSPHSGIAAGELF
- | TRBJ1-3 | TRBV19 | ASSRTAISSGNTIY
- | TRBJ2-1 | TRBV5-8 | ASSLLPIDNEQF
- | TRBJ1-1 | TRBV6-1 | ASSIQGNTEAF
TRBD2 | TRBJ2-3 | TRBV15 | ATSSAGRGGAQDTQY
- | TRBJ1-2 | TRBV9 | ASSPEGWVYGYT
TRBD1 | TRBJ1-2 | TRBV24-1 | AISDRTGVNYGYT
- | TRBJ2-7 | TRBV2 | ASRNHLEGEQY
- | TRBJ1-6 | TRBV10-3 | AIRARTENSPLH
- | TRBJ1-5 | TRBV2 | ASSEDPPRGWPQH
- | TRBJ2-5 | TRBV24-1 | ATSDLNEYQETQY
- | TRBJ1-1 | TRBV24-1 | ATSEPGFEAF
- | TRBJ2-3 | TRBV29-1 | SVEVDTQY
TRBD1 | TRBJ1-2 | TRBV10-3 | AIRRDRLQTSGYT
TRBD1 | TRBJ1-6 | TRBV6-5 | ASSFGQGANSPLH
TRBD1 | TRBJ1-5 | TRBV2 | ASMGQTSYQPQH
TRBD1 | TRBJ2-3 | TRBV10-3 | AISDPDRGTDTQY
- | TRBJ1-2 | TRBV7-2 | ASSPREGARNGYT
TRBD1 | TRBJ2-1 | TRBV15 | ATYGTEYNEQF
TRBD1 | TRBJ1-2 | TRBV19 | ASSPTGMDYGYT
TRBD2 | TRBJ2-7 | TRBV11-1 | ASSPRLTSGSLREQY
- | TRBJ1-6 | TRBV5-4 | ASSSDVDSPLH
- | TRBJ1-6 | TRBV20-1 | SARDGQGNSPLH
- | TRBJ1-6 | TRBV27 | ASRERDPTTPLH
- | TRBJ1-5 | TRBV10-3 | AIRDISNQPQH
- | TRBJ1-6 | TRBV20-1 | GAWWTVGNSPLH
- | TRBJ2-2 | TRBV10-3 | AISGYTGTTGELF
- | TRBJ2-7 | TRBV29-1 | SAGGDDLYEQY
- | TRBJ1-1 | TRBV25-1 | ASSAHSLNTEAF
- | TRBJ1-2 | TRBV15 | ATSRESGTNYGYT
- | TRBJ1-4 | TRBV29-1 | SVGDEKLF
TRBD1 | TRBJ2-3 | TRBV24-1 | ATSDAGQGGADTQY
TRBD2 | TRBJ2-1 | TRBV2 | ASNLGLAAYNEQF
- | TRBJ2-2 | TRBV7-2 | ASNQNTGELF
- | TRBJ1-3 | TRBV7-9 | AGERSGNTIY
- | TRBJ2-7 | TRBV2 | ASSASQLSYEQY